Following are 29 T cell receptor beta chains from one sample sequenced in a study of cytomegalovirus exposure and HLA in healthy donors. The table came from immunoSEQ multiplex PCR; TCRdb's copy has only in-frame clones and leaves some out. The data show around 190,000 clones, with roughly 88% seen just once and more than 1.1% held by the top ten. The specimen sequenced was PBMCs. Receptor source: a woman aged 18 to 35 in good health and CMV-seronegative.

In its sample, this clone was seen a few times. This rearrangement joins TRBV5-1 to TRBJ1-6; D is perhaps TRBD1 (6 bases). Germline V CDR1 and CDR2: SGHRS, YFSETQ. This CDR3 contains 14 residues. The V gene lost 5 bases and the J gene lost 5 bases, with 11 bases spanning the gap. The CDR3 here is CASSSGDDNSPLHF. CDR3 DNA sequence: TGCGCCAGCAGTTCAGGGGACGATAATTCACCCCTCCACTTT.

The J gene is TRBJ2-2, the V gene TRBV15; D gene ambiguous. The CDR3 covers 14 residues. The germline gives CDR1 LNHNV, CDR2 YYDKDF (reference sequence). V was cut by 1 base and J by 1 base, with 4 bases left in between. The CDR3 region has the DNA TGTGCCACCAGCAGAGTAGTGAACACCGGGGAGCTGTTTTTT. This gives the protein CATSRVVNTGELFF.

The chain has TRBV23-1 and TRBJ2-7, with 9 bases fitting TRBD1. TRBV23-1 has ORF status, its function being uncertain. The CDR3 is 13 residues long. Trimming took 11 bases from V and 3 from J; bases not matched to a gene: 8. For the CDR3, the DNA is TGCGCCGGACCCGGGACAGGGTGCTACGAGCAGTACTTC. Protein product: CAGPGTGCYEQYF.

This chain uses TRBV14 with TRBJ2-7; TRBD2 matches 11 bases. With V trimmed by 2 bases and J by 1 base, 10 bases remained unmatched. The CDR3 sequence is 18 residues long. Per the germline V gene, CDR1 is SGHDN and CDR2 is FVKESK. The CDR3 is CASSQIRGLAGGSYEQYF. The CDR3 DNA reads as TGTGCCAGCAGCCAAATCCGGGGTCTAGCGGGGGGTTCCTACGAGCAGTACTTC.

V is TRBV5-1 and J is TRBJ2-2, with 14 bases lining up with TRBD2. The CDR3 is made up of 18 amino acids. J gave up 0 bases and V 3 bases, and 4 bases lay outside the gene matches. The germline gives CDR1 SGHRS, CDR2 YFSETQ. DNA for the CDR3: TGCGCCAGCAGCTCTGGGACTAGCGGGAGCACGAACACCGGGGAGCTGTTTTTT. It encodes CASSSGTSGSTNTGELFF.

The chain has TRBV7-6 and TRBJ1-2; D not certain. Per the germline V gene, CDR1 is SGHVS and CDR2 is FNYEAQ. This CDR3 has 15 amino acids. V lost 1 base and J lost 8, with 17 bases in between. The CDR3 is CASSLGSGGSGGYTF. The CDR3, as DNA: TGTGCCAGCAGCTTAGGGTCTGGTGGGAGTGGGGGCTACACCTTC.

The V and J genes are TRBV6-6 and TRBJ2-1; 8 nucleotides align to TRBD2. This CDR3 is 14 amino acids long. V dropped 10 bases and J dropped 9; count of bases not matched to a gene: 14. CDR1 and CDR2 from the germline V gene are MNHNY and SVGAGI (reference sequence). CDR3 DNA: TGTGCCAAAGGACCGAGAGGGACTAGTGTTGAGCAGTTCTTC. Its protein product is CAKGPRGTSVEQFF.

The V and J genes are TRBV7-3 and TRBJ2-3; 11 nucleotides align to TRBD2. The CDR3 extends over 15 amino acids. CDR1 SGHTA and CDR2 FQGTGA come from the germline V gene. Germline trimming cut 7 bases from V and 5 bases from J; bases unmatched to any gene: 8. Written as DNA, the CDR3 is TGTGCCAGCACCGTAGCGGGGGGGCCAGGAGATACGCAGTATTTT. This translates into CASTVAGGPGDTQYF.

The rearrangement uses TRBV4-1 and TRBJ1-1; TRBD1 might be the D (5 bases). The V end was cut by 6 bases, the J end by 2 bases, with 10 bases between. CDR1 is MGHRA, CDR2 YSYEKL, per germline. CDR3 size: 13 residues. The chain's CDR3 is CASSRRVNTEAFF. The CDR3 DNA reads TGCGCCAGCAGTCGCAGGGTAAACACTGAAGCTTTCTTT.

This rearrangement joins TRBV4-1 to TRBJ1-5; tentatively, D is TRBD1 (5 bases). Per germline, CDR1 MGHRA and CDR2 YSYEKL. The CDR3 spans 14 residues. V lost 1 base and J lost 4, with 8 bases in between. CDR3 amino acids: CASSQVRANQPQHF. In nucleotides, the CDR3 is TGCGCCAGCAGCCAAGTCAGGGCGAATCAGCCCCAGCATTTT.

The chain uses TRBV5-4 and TRBJ2-3; the D gene is possibly TRBD1 (6 bases). Trimming pared 0 bases from V and 2 bases from J, leaving 13 bases between. Germline V lookup: CDR1 SGHNT, CDR2 YYREEE (reference sequence). The CDR3 sequence is 16 residues long. The CDR3: CASSLAQGAITDTQYF. The CDR3 DNA is TGTGCCAGCAGCTTGGCACAGGGCGCCATCACAGATACGCAGTATTTT.

The chain is built from TRBV9 and TRBJ2-7; D remains ambiguous. The germline CDR1 and CDR2 sequences are SGDLS and YYNGEE. The ends were cut back, 3 bases at V and 1 base at J, with 11 bases in the middle. This CDR3 has 14 residues. DNA for the CDR3: TGTGCCAGCAGCGCAACTGGGCAGTCCTACGAGCAGTACTTC. Amino acid sequence: CASSATGQSYEQYF.

CDR3 nucleotide sequence: TGTGCCAGCACCCTCGACAGGAACGCAGATACGCAGTATTTT. This gives the protein CASTLDRNADTQYF. This chain links TRBV6-4 with TRBJ2-3; maybe TRBD1 (6 bases). The germline CDR1 and CDR2 sequences are MRHNA and SNTAGT. This CDR3 spans 14 amino acids. V was pared by 7 bases and J by 4 bases, with 15 bases between.

The chain links TRBV6-6 to TRBJ2-7, with 7 bases lining up with TRBD1. J lost 4 bases, V lost 6 bases, and 6 bases had no gene match. This CDR3 comprises 13 residues. Germline values: CDR1 MNHNY, CDR2 SVGAGI (reference sequence). CDR3 nucleotide sequence: TGTGCCAGCAGCCGGGACAGCCTTTACGAGCAGTACTTC. This translates into CASSRDSLYEQYF.

The CDR3 DNA is TGTGCCATCAGGGACAGCTCCTACGAGCAGTACTTC. Translation gives CAIRDSSYEQYF. V is TRBV10-3 and J is TRBJ2-7; a weak D match, TRBD1 (6 bases). Trimming removed 6 bases at V and 0 bases at J, with 6 bases between. The CDR3 is made up of 12 amino acids. Germline-derived CDR1 and CDR2 are ENHRY and SYGVKD.

The rearrangement uses TRBV6-4 and TRBJ1-1; a weak D match, TRBD1 (5 bases). Germline lookup yields CDR1 MRHNA and CDR2 SNTAGT. The V and J ends lost 5 bases and 6 bases respectively, with 13 bases between them. The CDR3 contains 13 residues. This CDR3 is CASSWGGTPEAFF. The CDR3, as DNA: TGTGCCAGCAGTTGGGGGGGGACCCCTGAAGCTTTCTTT.

J is TRBJ2-7 and V is TRBV7-3, with TRBD1 matching 9 bases. The CDR3 totals 15 residues. Germline CDR1 and CDR2: SGHTA and FQGTGA. Germline trimming cut 4 bases from V and 2 bases from J; bases unmatched to any gene: 6. The CDR3 loop reads CASSSRGTGPYEQYF. The CDR3 DNA is TGTGCCAGCAGCTCCCGGGGGACAGGGCCCTACGAGCAGTACTTC.

In its sample, this clone was seen once. The chain has TRBV5-6 and TRBJ2-1, with TRBD1 as a possible D gene (6 bases). V was clipped by 2 bases and J by 9 bases, with 18 bases between them. Germline values: CDR1 SGHDT, CDR2 YYEEEE. The CDR3 sequence is 15 residues long. The chain's CDR3 is CASSLSPGEGGEQFF. As DNA, the CDR3 is TGTGCCAGCAGCTTAAGCCCAGGGGAAGGCGGTGAGCAGTTCTTC.

This clone was observed a handful of times. The chain is built from TRBV30 and TRBJ1-6, with 7 bases lining up with TRBD1. CDR3 length: 14 residues. V gave up 2 bases and J gave up 5 bases; unmatched junction bases: 3. CDR1 and CDR2 from the germline V gene are GTSNPN and SVGIG (reference sequence). CDR3 DNA: TGTGCCTGGAGTAAGGGGACAGATAATTCACCCCTCCACTTT. The encoded protein is CAWSKGTDNSPLHF.

The chain uses TRBV5-1 and TRBJ1-1; D possibly corresponds to TRBD1 (5 bases). Germline assignment: CDR1 SGHRS and CDR2 YFSETQ. Trimming removed 0 bases from V and 1 base from J, with 10 bases in between. The CDR3 extends over 15 amino acids. This CDR3 reads CASSLARGKNTEAFF. The CDR3 DNA reads TGCGCCAGCAGCTTGGCCCGGGGGAAGAACACTGAAGCTTTCTTT.

V gene TRBV7-3 combines with J gene TRBJ2-7, with D possibly matching TRBD1 (5 bases). This CDR3 is 13 amino acids long. Looked up from germline, CDR1 is SGHTA and CDR2 is FQGTGA. V gave up 5 bases and J gave up 4 bases, with 12 bases separating them. The CDR3 DNA reads as TGTGCCAGCAGCCAAATGTCAGGGTACGAGCAGTACTTC. Translated: CASSQMSGYEQYF.

The chain links TRBV4-1 to TRBJ2-7; D is perhaps TRBD1 (6 bases). Trimming pared 2 bases from V and 6 bases from J, leaving 17 bases between. Germline CDR1 is MGHRA and CDR2 is YSYEKL. The CDR3 sequence is 15 residues long. CDR3 amino acids: CASSQTQGSTSEQYF. CDR3 DNA sequence: TGCGCCAGCAGCCAAACTCAGGGGAGCACGAGCGAGCAGTACTTC.

The genes are TRBV6-4 and TRBJ2-6, with 8 bases fitting TRBD2. Trimming at V came to 8 bases and at J to 3 bases, leaving 15 bases not matched to a gene. CDR1 and CDR2 from the germline V gene are MRHNA and SNTAGT. There are 18 residues in the CDR3. The CDR3 DNA follows: TGTGCCAGCTCAAGCGGGGGAGGGTACATGAGTGGGGCCAACGTCCTGACTTTC. Its protein is CASSSGGGYMSGANVLTF.

The table lists this clone with a count of one. This sequence joins TRBV11-2 and TRBJ2-5; 7 bases map to TRBD1. V shed 1 base, J shed 1 base, and the junction held 6 bases outside the gene matches. Germline CDR1 and CDR2: SGHAT and FQNNGV. This CDR3 is built from 16 residues. The CDR3 region has the DNA TGTGCCAGCAGCTTAGGGGGGTGGGACAGCCAAGAGACCCAGTACTTC. Translated: CASSLGGWDSQETQYF.

The chain has TRBV7-8 and TRBJ2-1; D gene uncertain. This CDR3 has 14 amino acids. Germline assignment: CDR1 SGHVS and CDR2 FQNEAQ. V lost 5 bases and J 2 bases, leaving 10 bases between the germline ends. CDR3 loop: CASSQATTYNEQFF. Written as DNA, the CDR3 is TGTGCCAGCAGCCAAGCTACCACCTACAATGAGCAGTTCTTC.

This rearrangement joins TRBV6-4 to TRBJ1-1, with no clear D. Trimming stripped 6 bases from V and 5 bases from J, with 19 bases between. The CDR3 sequence is 15 residues long. Germline CDR1 and CDR2: MRHNA and SNTAGT. The CDR3 region has the DNA TGTGCCAGCAGCCCGGGAATTGGGCTAAGGACTGAAGCTTTCTTT. It yields the protein CASSPGIGLRTEAFF.

This clone turned up a few times. CDR3 residues: CASSSGTGAEKLFF. The CDR3 DNA follows: TGCGCCAGCAGCTCAGGGACAGGGGCCGAAAAACTGTTTTTT. The chain carries TRBV5-1 and TRBJ1-4; 10 nucleotides align to TRBD1. With 3 bases clipped from V and 8 bases from J, the junction kept 4 bases outside the gene matches. In germline, CDR1 is SGHRS, CDR2 YFSETQ. The CDR3 loop spans 14 amino acids.

The rearrangement joins TRBV19 to TRBJ1-5, with 11 bases aligning to TRBD1. V shed 7 bases, J shed 2 bases, and the junction held 13 bases outside the gene matches. This CDR3 is 18 amino acids long. Germline CDR1 reads LNHDA; CDR2 reads SQIVND (reference sequence). CDR3 sequence (DNA): TGTGCCAGTACCCCCCTTAGGGGACAGGGGGTCGGCAATCAGCCCCAGCATTTT. It encodes CASTPLRGQGVGNQPQHF.

The chain carries TRBV19 and TRBJ1-1; D ambiguous. Germline values: CDR1 LNHDA, CDR2 SQIVND (reference sequence). The germline V and J ends were trimmed by 6 bases and 1 base, with 9 bases remaining between them. The CDR3 is 13 amino acids. The CDR3 DNA follows: TGTGCCAGTAGGGACTTACGGAACACTGAAGCTTTCTTT. Protein: CASRDLRNTEAFF.